This T cell receptor beta chain derives from a study of beta chain features in type 1 diabetes (dated by TCRdb to the late 2010s). General notes on the study: No differences in mean age, gender distribution, total cell number or subset yield were found between patients and healthy donors. In the study, TCRB repertoires of sorted circulating CD4+ T cell subsets from recently diagnosed type 1 diabetes patients were compared with those of matched healthy donors. Regulatory and stem cell-like memory subsets were obtained from only 8 patients and about 8 healthy donors, while naive and central memory subsets were obtained from all 30 or so donors. Across all samples, 90 million to 130 million sorted cells were examined, and cell number per subset correlated strongly with RNA yield. The paper's findings and limits, for the study overall: Naive, central memory and regulatory TCRB repertoires appeared to be more similar among patients than among healthy donors. Type 1 diabetes patients showed a moderate but significant shortening of TCRB CDR3 length in all four CD4+ subsets. At VDJ recombination sites, type 1 diabetes patients had fewer insertions and more deleted nucleotides, which implies abnormalities in thymic rearrangement. PCR might favor shorter templates, but patient and control samples were amplified and corrected together, so any skew would affect both groups equally. HLA sub-analyses involved small numbers of individuals, so any influence of HLA type on TCRB rearrangement remained unresolved. Because cDNA was sequenced instead of genomic DNA, activated cells with high expression could be over-represented, although the groups did not differ in activation or CD3 levels.

From each donor, a single peripheral blood sample of about 116 mL on average was drawn into heparinised tubes. Naive, central memory, regulatory and stem cell-like memory CD4+ T cells were sorted on a BD FACSAria II using a panel including CD45RO, CCR7, CD25, CD127, CD95 and CD27. Every sorted population had a purity above 95%. PBMCs were isolated immediately by Lymphoprep density gradient centrifugation and stained directly without culture. So that batch effects would be minimized, each experiment stained and sorted samples in pairs, pairing one healthy donor with one patient. On this clone itself: This receptor's antigen is unknown. It has no much larger one-base neighbor in the sample; base qualities were not kept.

The germline V and J ends show losses of 3 bases and 0 bases respectively, and no gene match explains 12 bases of the junction. From a lookup of the germline V gene (reference sequence), CDR1 and CDR2 are LNHDA and SQIVND. Measured from the cysteine to the phenylalanine, the CDR3 is 19 residues long. The only DNA kept is the CDR3, 57 bases in frame from the first base. The entire amount of isolated RNA was reverse transcribed using the High Capacity cDNA Reverse Transcription Kit, so the sequenced TCRB transcripts were expressed ones. Deep immunoSEQ sequencing was performed on naive, central memory and regulatory T cell samples, with an average of approximately 3.9 million total reads per sample. After sorted cells were lysed in RLT buffer, RNA was extracted with DNase-treated RNeasy Micro or Mini kits, with the choice depending on cell number. Each cell subset was processed separately to prevent cross-contamination, with patient and healthy donor samples processed together. TCRB sequences were amplified from cDNA with the immunoSEQ multiplex PCR, producing 87-bp fragments spanning the CDR3 region. Amplicons were sequenced on the Illumina HiSeq platform. Per the original workflow: Synthetic template baselines were used to correct PCR bias computationally, reads within Hamming distance 2 were collapsed, and singletons that could not be merged were discarded. Reads were aligned to IMGT to assign V, D and J genes, CDR3 length, and insertions or deletions at six rearrangement sites. Within each subset, clonotype counts were normalized to sorted cell number, and only after that were true diversity and Gini coefficients computed with the tcR R package. Repertoire sharing was quantified using the overlap coefficient calculated on TCRB nucleotide sequences. Imported from immuneACCESS, the table was reduced by TCRdb to in-frame sequences with V and J called. These copies leave out some clones; in studies compared against another copy, an unresolved V gene accounts for under half, and the cause of the remainder is not known. The V and J calls and clone size are taken from that table; D and trimming were inferred from the DNA. The table for this sample lists 200,000 to 250,000 clones; approximately 10% of them were counted only once. The top ten constitute 1% to 1.5% of the sample.

The sequence was collected from a man aged 18 to 30 in good health. The chain is made from TRBV19 and TRBJ2-1, and TRBD2 matches 9 of the central bases. Sequencing was carried out using central memory CD4+ T cells from blood. The nucleotide sequence reads as follows: TGTGCCAGTAGTATCTCGAGACTAGCGGCACCGAGCTCCTACAATGAGCAGTTCTTC. Protein translation: CASSISRLAAPSSYNEQFF.